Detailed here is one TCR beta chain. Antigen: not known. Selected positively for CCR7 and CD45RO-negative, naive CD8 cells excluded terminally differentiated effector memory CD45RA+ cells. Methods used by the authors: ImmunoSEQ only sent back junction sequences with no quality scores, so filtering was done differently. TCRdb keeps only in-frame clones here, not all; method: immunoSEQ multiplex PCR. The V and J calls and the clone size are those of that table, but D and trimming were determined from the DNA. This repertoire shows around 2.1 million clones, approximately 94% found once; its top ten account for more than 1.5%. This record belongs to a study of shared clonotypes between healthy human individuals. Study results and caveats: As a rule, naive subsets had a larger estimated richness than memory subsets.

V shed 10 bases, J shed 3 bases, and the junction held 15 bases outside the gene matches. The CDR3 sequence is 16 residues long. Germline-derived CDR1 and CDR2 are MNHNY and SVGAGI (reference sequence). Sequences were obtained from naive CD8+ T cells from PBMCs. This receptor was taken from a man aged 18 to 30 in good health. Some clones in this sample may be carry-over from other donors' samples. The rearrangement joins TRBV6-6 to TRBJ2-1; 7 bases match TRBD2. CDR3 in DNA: TGTGCCACCGCCCCCGTACAGCGGGACTACTACAATGAGCAGTTCTTC. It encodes CATAPVQRDYYNEQFF.